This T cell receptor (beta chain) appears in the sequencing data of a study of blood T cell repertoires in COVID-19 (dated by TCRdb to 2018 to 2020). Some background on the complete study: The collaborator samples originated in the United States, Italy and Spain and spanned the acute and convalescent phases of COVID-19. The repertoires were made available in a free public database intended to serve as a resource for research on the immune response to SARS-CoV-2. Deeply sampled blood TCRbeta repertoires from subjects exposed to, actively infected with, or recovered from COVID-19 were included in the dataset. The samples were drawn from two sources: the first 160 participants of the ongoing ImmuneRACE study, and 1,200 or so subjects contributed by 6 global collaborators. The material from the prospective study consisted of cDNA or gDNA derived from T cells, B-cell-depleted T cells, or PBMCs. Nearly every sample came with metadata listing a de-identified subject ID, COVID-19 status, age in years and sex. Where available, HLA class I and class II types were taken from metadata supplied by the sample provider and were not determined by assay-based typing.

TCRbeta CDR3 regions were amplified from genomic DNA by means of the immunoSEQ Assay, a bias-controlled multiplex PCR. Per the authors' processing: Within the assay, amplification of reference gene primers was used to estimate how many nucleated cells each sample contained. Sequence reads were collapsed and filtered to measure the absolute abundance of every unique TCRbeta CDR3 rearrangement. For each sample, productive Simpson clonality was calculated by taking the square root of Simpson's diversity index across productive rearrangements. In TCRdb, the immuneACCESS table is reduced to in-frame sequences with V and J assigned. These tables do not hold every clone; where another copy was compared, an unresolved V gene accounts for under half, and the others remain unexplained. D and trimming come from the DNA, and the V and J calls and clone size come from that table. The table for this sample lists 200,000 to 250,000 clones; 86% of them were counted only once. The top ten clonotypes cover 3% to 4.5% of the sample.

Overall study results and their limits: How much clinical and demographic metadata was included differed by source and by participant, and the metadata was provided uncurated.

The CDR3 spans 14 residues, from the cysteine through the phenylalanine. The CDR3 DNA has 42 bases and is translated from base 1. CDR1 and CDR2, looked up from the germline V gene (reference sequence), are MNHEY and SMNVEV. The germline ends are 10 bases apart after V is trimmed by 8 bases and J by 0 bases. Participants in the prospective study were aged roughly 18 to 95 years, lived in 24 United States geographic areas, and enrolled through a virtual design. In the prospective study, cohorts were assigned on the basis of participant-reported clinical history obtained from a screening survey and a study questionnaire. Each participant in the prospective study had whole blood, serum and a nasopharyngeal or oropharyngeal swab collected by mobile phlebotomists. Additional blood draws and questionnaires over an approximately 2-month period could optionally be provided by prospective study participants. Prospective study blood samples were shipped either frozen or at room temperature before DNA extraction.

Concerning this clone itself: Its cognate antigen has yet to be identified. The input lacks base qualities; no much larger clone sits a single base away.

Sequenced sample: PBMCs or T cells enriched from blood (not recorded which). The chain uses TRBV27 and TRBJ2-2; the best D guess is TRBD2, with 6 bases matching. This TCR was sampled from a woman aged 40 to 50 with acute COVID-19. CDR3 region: CASGLQANTGELFF. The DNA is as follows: TGTGCCAGCGGACTACAGGCGAACACCGGGGAGCTGTTTTTT.